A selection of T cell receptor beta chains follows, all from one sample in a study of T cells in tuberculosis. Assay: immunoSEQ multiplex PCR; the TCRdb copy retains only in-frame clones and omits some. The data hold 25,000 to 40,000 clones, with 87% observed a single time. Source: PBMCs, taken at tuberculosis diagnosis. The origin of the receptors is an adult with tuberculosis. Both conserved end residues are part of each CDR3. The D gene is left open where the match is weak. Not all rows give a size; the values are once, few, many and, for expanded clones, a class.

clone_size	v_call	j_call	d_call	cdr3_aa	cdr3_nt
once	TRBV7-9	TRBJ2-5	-	CASSLGGRWETQYF	TGTGCCAGCAGCTTGGGGGGACGGTGGGAGACCCAGTACTTC
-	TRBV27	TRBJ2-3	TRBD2	CASSFVAGMTDTQYF	TGTGCCAGCAGTTTTGTAGCGGGAATGACAGATACGCAGTATTTT
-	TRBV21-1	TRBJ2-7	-	CASNRCEDEQYF	TGTGCCAGCAACCGGTGTGAGGACGAGCAGTACTTC
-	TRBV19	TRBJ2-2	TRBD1	CASKPPGQRNTGELFF	TGTGCCAGTAAGCCCCCGGGACAGAGGAACACCGGGGAGCTGTTTTTT
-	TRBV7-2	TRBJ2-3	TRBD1	CASSTGTGYPTDTQYF	TGTGCCAGCAGCACCGGGACAGGGTACCCCACAGATACGCAGTATTTT
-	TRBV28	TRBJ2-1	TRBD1	CASSSVTGTGGNEQFF	TGTGCCAGCAGTTCAGTTACCGGGACAGGGGGGAATGAGCAGTTCTTC
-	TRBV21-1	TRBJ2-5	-	CASSKKGGTRRETQYF	TGTGCCAGCAGCAAGAAAGGGGGCACCCGTCGGGAGACCCAGTACTTC
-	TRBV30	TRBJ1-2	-	CAWSVPMAYGYTF	TGTGCCTGGAGTGTACCAATGGCCTATGGCTACACCTTC
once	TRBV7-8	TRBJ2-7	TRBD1	CASSFRDRGYEQYF	TGTGCCAGCAGCTTCCGGGACAGGGGTTACGAGCAGTACTTC
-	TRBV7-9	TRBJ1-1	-	CASSPPRGLNTEAFF	TGTGCCAGCAGCCCCCCCCGAGGATTGAACACTGAAGCTTTCTTT
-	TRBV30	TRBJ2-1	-	CAWKAGDEYNEQFF	TGTGCCTGGAAGGCCGGGGATGAATACAATGAGCAGTTCTTC
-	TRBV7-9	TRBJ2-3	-	CASSPPTDTQYF	TGTGCCAGCAGCCCTCCCACAGATACGCAGTATTTT
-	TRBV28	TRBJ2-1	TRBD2	CASSFPPGRGGYNEQFF	TGTGCCAGCAGTTTCCCCCCGGGGCGGGGGGGCTACAATGAGCAGTTCTTC
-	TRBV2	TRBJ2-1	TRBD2	CASSEGREGLYEQFF	TGTGCCAGCAGTGAGGGACGGGAGGGCCTCTATGAGCAGTTCTTC
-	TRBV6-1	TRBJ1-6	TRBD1	CASSASTGRNSPLHF	TGTGCCAGCAGTGCGTCGACAGGGCGTAATTCACCCCTCCACTTT
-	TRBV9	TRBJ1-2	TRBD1	CASSVAGGLDGYTF	TGTGCCAGCAGCGTAGCAGGGGGGCTCGATGGCTACACCTTC
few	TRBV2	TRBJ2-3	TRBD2	CAVKVGTSGGATDTQYF	TGTGCCGTAAAAGTAGGGACTAGCGGGGGGGCAACAGATACGCAGTATTTT
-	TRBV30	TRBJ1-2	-	CAGQSGISYTF	TGTGCCGGACAGTCAGGGATTAGCTACACCTTC
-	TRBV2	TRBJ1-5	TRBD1	CASSEFGQGIQPQHF	TGTGCCAGCAGTGAGTTCGGACAGGGGATACAGCCCCAGCATTTT
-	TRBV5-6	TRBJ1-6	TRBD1	CASSWGQGVGGPLHF	TGTGCCAGCAGCTGGGGACAGGGGGTAGGTGGACCCCTCCACTTT
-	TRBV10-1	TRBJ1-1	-	CASSDRGEAFF	TGCGCCAGCAGTGACCGAGGTGAAGCTTTCTTT
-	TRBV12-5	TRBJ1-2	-	CASGLAPGGGYTF	TGTGCTAGTGGTTTGGCCCCCGGGGGGGGCTACACCTTC
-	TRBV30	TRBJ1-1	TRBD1	CAWSIAGGTPFF	TGTGCCTGGAGTATCGCAGGGGGCACACCTTTCTTT
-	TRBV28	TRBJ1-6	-	CASSLTGSSYNSPLHF	TGTGCCAGCAGTCTCACAGGAAGCTCCTATAATTCACCCCTCCACTTT
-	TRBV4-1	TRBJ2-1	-	CASSQDRHRADNEQFF	TGCGCCAGCAGCCAAGATCGGCACAGGGCAGACAATGAGCAGTTCTTC
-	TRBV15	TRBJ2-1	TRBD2	CATSRDVSSGERGGNEQFF	TGTGCCACCAGCAGAGATGTCTCATCAGGGGAGCGGGGGGGCAATGAGCAGTTCTTC
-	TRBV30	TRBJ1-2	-	CAWDRTYGYTF	TGTGCCTGGGACAGAACCTATGGCTACACCTTC
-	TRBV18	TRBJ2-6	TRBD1	CASSPGQGNPGANVLTF	TGTGCCAGCTCACCGGGACAGGGGAATCCCGGGGCCAACGTCCTGACTTTC
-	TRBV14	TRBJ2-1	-	CASSLSLGGANSSYNEQFF	TGTGCCAGCAGCCTCTCTCTCGGTGGGGCGAACAGCTCCTACAATGAGCAGTTCTTC
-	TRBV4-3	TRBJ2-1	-	CASSRIGSESKQFF	TGCGCCAGCAGCCGAATTGGCTCTGAAAGTAAGCAGTTCTTC
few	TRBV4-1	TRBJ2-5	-	CASSQGSQGTRRTQYF	TGCGCCAGCAGCCAAGGATCCCAGGGGACGCGGAGGACCCAGTACTTC
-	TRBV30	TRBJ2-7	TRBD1	CAWSVRVGTGNNEQYF	TGTGCCTGGAGTGTACGAGTGGGGACAGGGAATAACGAGCAGTACTTC
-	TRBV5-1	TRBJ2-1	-	CASSQDNEQFF	TGCGCCAGCAGCCAGGATAATGAGCAGTTCTTC
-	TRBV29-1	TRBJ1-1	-	CSASPRDFNTEAFF	TGCAGCGCCTCTCCCAGGGACTTTAACACTGAAGCTTTCTTT
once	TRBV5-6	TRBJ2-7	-	CASSLLAEQYF	TGTGCCAGCAGCTTGTTAGCCGAGCAGTACTTC
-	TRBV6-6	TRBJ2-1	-	CATEPLSGNEQFF	TGTGCCACCGAACCTCTCTCCGGCAATGAGCAGTTCTTC
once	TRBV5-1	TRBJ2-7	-	CASSPGNEQYF	TGCGCCAGCAGCCCAGGTAACGAGCAGTACTTC
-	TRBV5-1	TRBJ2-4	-	CASSLQGATNLAKNIQYF	TGCGCCAGCAGCTTACAGGGCGCAACCAATTTAGCCAAAAACATTCAGTACTTC
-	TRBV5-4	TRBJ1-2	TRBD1	CASSSGDRLNYGYTF	TGTGCCAGCAGCTCCGGGGACAGACTTAACTATGGCTACACCTTC
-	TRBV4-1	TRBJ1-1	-	CASSQEGRMNTEAFF	TGCGCCAGCAGCCAAGAGGGCAGGATGAACACTGAAGCTTTCTTT
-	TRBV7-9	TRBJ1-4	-	CASSFDRWDEKLFF	TGTGCCAGCAGCTTCGACAGATGGGATGAAAAACTGTTTTTT
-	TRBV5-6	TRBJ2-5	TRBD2	CASTRRGGWGQETQYF	TGTGCCAGCACCCGACGGGGGGGCTGGGGACAAGAGACCCAGTACTTC
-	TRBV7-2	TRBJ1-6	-	CASSLPGGGNSPLHF	TGTGCCAGCAGCTTACCGGGGGGGGGTAATTCACCCCTCCACTTT
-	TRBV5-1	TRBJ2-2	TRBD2	CASSLMSGGAGELFF	TGCGCCAGCAGCTTAATGAGCGGGGGGGCCGGGGAGCTGTTTTTT
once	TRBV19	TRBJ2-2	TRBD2	CASSIGLAGGPDTGELFF	TGTGCCAGTAGTATAGGACTAGCGGGGGGGCCGGACACCGGGGAGCTGTTTTTT
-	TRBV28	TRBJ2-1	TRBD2	CASSLSGAGGVDNEQFF	TGTGCCAGCAGTTTATCAGGCGCGGGAGGAGTAGACAATGAGCAGTTCTTC
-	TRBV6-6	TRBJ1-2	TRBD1	CASRSDRGGYGYTF	TGTGCCAGCAGGTCAGACAGGGGGGGCTATGGCTACACCTTC
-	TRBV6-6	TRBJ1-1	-	CASSPRGAAEAFF	TGTGCCAGCAGTCCCCGGGGGGCTGCTGAAGCTTTCTTT
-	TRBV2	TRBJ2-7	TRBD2	CASRPVSGRLSYEQYF	TGTGCCAGCAGGCCTGTGAGCGGGAGGCTTTCCTACGAGCAGTACTTC
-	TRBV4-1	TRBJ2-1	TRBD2	CASSQVGLAVLYNEQFF	TGCGCCAGCAGCCAAGTGGGACTAGCGGTGCTCTACAATGAGCAGTTCTTC
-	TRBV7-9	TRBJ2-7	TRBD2	CASSKGTSGRGEQYF	TGTGCCAGCAGCAAGGGGACTAGCGGGAGAGGGGAGCAGTACTTC
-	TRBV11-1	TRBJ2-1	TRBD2	CASKTSGNNEQFF	TGTGCCAGCAAGACTAGCGGAAACAATGAGCAGTTCTTC